The clone carrying this T cell receptor (beta chain) came up many times. This sample is part of a study of tumor-infiltrating lymphocytes in oesophageal squamous cell carcinoma. This CDR3 comprises 14 residues. The V end was cut by 4 bases, the J end by 4 bases, with 13 bases between. Germline CDR1 is KGHSH and CDR2 is LQKENI. TCRdb redid the calling of the PCR reads with MiXCR, one entry per CDR3 protein. Found here are about 23,000 distinct CDR3 sequences, about 40% of them singletons; the top ten hold about 23%. Sequenced sample: esophageal tumor tissue. This chain links TRBV18 with TRBJ2-5; possible D gene TRBD2, 7 bases. The clonotype was recovered from a male donor with esophageal squamous cell carcinoma. The CDR3 spells CASSLGGTRETQYF. The CDR3 region has the DNA TGTGCCAGCTCACTGGGGGGGACAAGAGAGACCCAGTACTTC.